This T cell receptor (beta chain) is from a study of T-cell reconstitution after alpha-beta-depleted transplantation in children. Notes on the study in general: The high TCRbeta diversity at day 60 in some patients came from surviving recipient T cells and thymic progenitors. Reports say that about two months after transplant, the alpha-beta T cells came out of several hundred graft clones that had expanded. T cells produced anew were the main source of T-cell counts and diversity one year after transplant.

Unmatched junction bases numbered 8, after V lost 4 bases and J lost 1 base. The CDR3 has 18 amino acids. This clonotype was detected ten times or more. What it recognizes is unknown. Unique molecular identifiers were incorporated when the TCRbeta library was constructed. In TCRdb, the PCR reads were re-called with MiXCR into one record per CDR3 protein. The sample yields about 100,000 distinct CDR3 sequences, approximately 6.6% seen once. V usage is TRBV12-3 or TRBV12-4 and J usage is TRBJ2-2, with 11 bases lining up with TRBD2. Sample: PBMCs, mostly from graft donor cells, taken 360 days after TCRalphabeta/CD19-depleted stem cell transplant. The TCR comes from a male patient between 2 and 10 years old who had a stem cell transplant for acute lymphoblastic leukemia, so the T cells may come from the graft donor. Here the CDR3 reads CASSSLQTSGKNTGELFF. The CDR3 DNA reads as TGTGCCAGCAGTTCCCTTCAGACTAGCGGGAAGAACACCGGGGAGCTGTTTTTT.